A selection of T cell receptor beta chains follows, all from one sample in a study of beta chain features in type 1 diabetes. Assay: immunoSEQ multiplex PCR; the TCRdb copy retains only in-frame clones and omits some. The top ten clones hold about 0.015% of a sample with around 330,000 clones, approximately 10% of them seen once. Sequenced material: naive CD4+ T cells from blood. These receptors were obtained from a woman in her 30s in good health. The CDR3 runs from the conserved cysteine through the conserved F or W. The order of the fields is V gene, D gene, J gene, clone size, CDR3 DNA, CDR3 protein. A D gene is named only where the DNA matches it firmly. The size entry is marked missing in some rows and otherwise reads once, few, many or a size class.

TRBV7-9	TRBD1	TRBJ2-1	many	TGTGCCAGCAGGGAGGACAGGGAGTTCTTC	CASREDREFF
TRBV7-9	TRBD2	TRBJ2-5	.	TGTGCCAGCAGCCCTACCCGTGGGGGGGGAACGGAGACCCAGTACTTC	CASSPTRGGGTETQYF
TRBV7-2	TRBD1	TRBJ2-1	few	TGTGCCAGCAGCTCTGCCGGGACAGACTACAATGAGCAGTTCTTC	CASSSAGTDYNEQFF
TRBV4-3	TRBD2	TRBJ2-1	many	TGCGCCAGCAGCCAAGATCAGGCCCCGGGACTAGGACAGTTCTTC	CASSQDQAPGLGQFF
TRBV29-1	TRBD1	TRBJ1-1	few	TGCAGCGTGGGGGACAGGGGTCACACTGAAGCTTTCTTT	CSVGDRGHTEAFF
TRBV5-1	.	TRBJ2-1	.	TGCGCCAGCAGCTGGACTGACAATGAGCAGTTCTTC	CASSWTDNEQFF
TRBV30	TRBD1	TRBJ1-2	.	TGTGCCTGGAGTGCCCGACAGGGGGCATTGGATGGCTACACCTTC	CAWSARQGALDGYTF
TRBV25-1	.	TRBJ2-5	few	TGTGCCAGCAGTGAATCAGGGATTCGCGGAGAGACCCAGTACTTC	CASSESGIRGETQYF
TRBV30	.	TRBJ2-7	few	TGTGCCTGGAGTGTGGGCAGCCATTCCTACGAGCAGTACTTC	CAWSVGSHSYEQYF
TRBV18	.	TRBJ2-7	.	TGTGCCAGTGCGGGTAACTACGAGCAGTACTTC	CASAGNYEQYF
TRBV7-9	TRBD1	TRBJ2-6	few	TGTGCCAGCAGCTCAGCCAGGGGGATCCCTGGGGCCAACGTCCTGACTTTC	CASSSARGIPGANVLTF
TRBV29-1	TRBD2	TRBJ2-5	few	TGCAGCGTTGGTCAGACTACTAGCGGGGTAGAAGAGACCCAGTACTTC	CSVGQTTSGVEETQYF
TRBV27	TRBD1	TRBJ2-6	.	TGTGCCAGCAGAATGACAGGGGGCGCGACCGGGGCCAACGTCCTGACTTTC	CASRMTGGATGANVLTF
TRBV19	.	TRBJ2-3	.	TGTGCCAGTAGGCGGGACGGGAGCACAGATACGCAGTATTTT	CASRRDGSTDTQYF
TRBV7-2	.	TRBJ1-1	few	TGTGCCAGCAGCTCTTACAGGTCTCTGAACACTGAAGCTTTCTTT	CASSSYRSLNTEAFF
TRBV11-1	.	TRBJ2-5	few	TGTGCCAGCAGCACGCAGGAGACCCAGTACTTC	CASSTQETQYF
TRBV6-1	TRBD2	TRBJ2-1	few	TGTGCCAGTGTTGTTAGTAGCGGGAGATACAATGAGCAGTTCTTC	CASVVSSGRYNEQFF
TRBV29-1	TRBD2	TRBJ2-1	few	TGCAGCGTTGTTTGGGGACTAGAAAATTACAATGAGCAGTTCTTC	CSVVWGLENYNEQFF
TRBV7-2	.	TRBJ1-1	.	TGTGCCAGCAGCAGGGGGGGGACTGAAGCTTTCTTT	CASSRGGTEAFF
TRBV11-2	.	TRBJ2-2	.	TGTGCCAGCAGCTTAGTGACGGGATCCACCGGGGAGCTGTTTTTT	CASSLVTGSTGELFF
TRBV7-9	.	TRBJ1-4	few	TGTGCCAGCAGCTTTGAGGCAACTAATGAAAAACTGTTTTTT	CASSFEATNEKLFF
TRBV6-6	.	TRBJ2-7	few	TGTGCCAGCACCTCCCCCGATCGAGGCTACGAGCAGTACTTC	CASTSPDRGYEQYF
TRBV9	.	TRBJ1-1	.	TGTGCCAGCAGCGTATCCCCCTTTGGGGGGGCCAGGTCGGGTATGAACACTGAAGCTTTCTTT	CASSVSPFGGARSGMNTEAFF
TRBV7-2	.	TRBJ2-7	.	TGTGCCAGCAGCCCCTCGTACGAGCAGTACTTC	CASSPSYEQYF
TRBV9	TRBD2	TRBJ2-1	few	TGTGCCAGCAGCGTAGGAAGTAGCGGGCGGTACAATGAGCAGTTCTTC	CASSVGSSGRYNEQFF
TRBV11-1	.	TRBJ2-3	few	TGTGCCAGCAGCTTATCGGGAATCACAGATACGCAGTATTTT	CASSLSGITDTQYF
TRBV7-2	TRBD2	TRBJ2-7	.	TGTGCCAGCAGCTTAGAGGGACTAGCCAACGAGCAGTACTTC	CASSLEGLANEQYF
TRBV7-3	TRBD2	TRBJ2-2	.	TGTGCCAGCAGCTTAGCAGCGGGAGGGAACACCGGGGAGCTGTTTTTT	CASSLAAGGNTGELFF
TRBV5-1	.	TRBJ2-7	few	TGCGCCAGCAGCTTGGTAGGCAGGAACCCTCACGAGCAGTACTTC	CASSLVGRNPHEQYF
TRBV15	.	TRBJ2-5	few	TGTGCCACCAGCAGAGATCGAGGTTATGAGACCCAGTACTTC	CATSRDRGYETQYF
TRBV28	.	TRBJ2-2	.	TGTGCCAGCAGGGTCGGTGGGCTCTCGAACACCGGGGAGCTGTTTTTT	CASRVGGLSNTGELFF
TRBV19	TRBD2	TRBJ2-3	.	TGTGCCAGTAGAAAATCGGCAGGGAGGGAGGCGGATACGCAGTATTTT	CASRKSAGREADTQYF
TRBV7-2	.	TRBJ2-4	few	TGTGCCAGCAGTGCGGCGGGGACTTTAGCCAAAAACATTCAGTACTTC	CASSAAGTLAKNIQYF
TRBV7-2	TRBD2	TRBJ2-7	few	TGTGCCAGCAGCTTAGGATCGGGAGGGTACGAGCAGTACTTC	CASSLGSGGYEQYF
TRBV18	.	TRBJ2-7	.	TGTGCCAGCTCACCGGGGGCCGGGGCGGCCACCTACGAGCAGTACTTC	CASSPGAGAATYEQYF
TRBV2	TRBD1	TRBJ2-1	few	TGTGCCAGCAGGACAGGGGTCGGGGAGAGTGAGCAGTTCTTC	CASRTGVGESEQFF
TRBV7-3	.	TRBJ2-1	few	TGTGCCAGCAGCCCAGGGGTAGGGGAATTTTACAATGAGCAGTTCTTC	CASSPGVGEFYNEQFF
TRBV18	TRBD2	TRBJ2-5	few	TGTGCCAGCTCAGGGGCAGCGGGAGAAGAGACCCAGTACTTC	CASSGAAGEETQYF
TRBV5-8	TRBD1	TRBJ1-5	few	TGTGCCAGCAGCTTGAGTCAGGGGGCCAGGCAGCCCCAGCATTTT	CASSLSQGARQPQHF
TRBV15	TRBD1	TRBJ2-7	few	TGTGCCACCAGGTCGACAGGGGAAAGTGGGGAGCAGTACTTC	CATRSTGESGEQYF
TRBV6-6	TRBD1	TRBJ1-1	.	TGTGCCAGCAGTTACTCGGACAGGGGGCACGCTGAAGCTTTCTTT	CASSYSDRGHAEAFF
TRBV30	TRBD2	TRBJ2-3	.	TGTGCCTGGAGTGTCCTGGCGGGAGGGTCACGAGATACGCAGTATTTT	CAWSVLAGGSRDTQYF
TRBV5-1	TRBD2	TRBJ2-3	few	TGCGCCAGCAGCCCCTTAAGCGGGAGGGGTGCAGATACGCAGTATTTT	CASSPLSGRGADTQYF
TRBV5-8	.	TRBJ1-1	.	TGTGCCAGCAGTCTCCAGGGCAAACCGAACACTGAAGCTTTCTTT	CASSLQGKPNTEAFF
TRBV6-4	.	TRBJ2-3	few	TGTGCCAGCAGTGACCAGACAGATACGCAGTATTTT	CASSDQTDTQYF
TRBV9	TRBD2	TRBJ2-1	few	TGTGCCAGCAGCGTAGCTGCGGGACTAGCGGGAGGGCCTAACAATGAGCAGTTCTTC	CASSVAAGLAGGPNNEQFF
TRBV6-6	.	TRBJ2-5	.	TGTGCCAGCATAGGAGGGGCTGCACAAGAGACCCAGTACTTC	CASIGGAAQETQYF
TRBV7-9	.	TRBJ2-3	.	TGTGCCAGCAGCTTTGGGCAGCTCACAGATACGCAGTATTTT	CASSFGQLTDTQYF
TRBV5-1	TRBD2	TRBJ2-5	.	TGCGCCAGCACGGGACTAGGACAAGAGACCCAGTACTTC	CASTGLGQETQYF
TRBV25-1	TRBD1	TRBJ1-2	.	TGTGCCAGCAGTGAATACGACAGGGGAAGCTATGGCTACACCTTC	CASSEYDRGSYGYTF
TRBV30	.	TRBJ2-3	.	TGTGCCTGGAGTGTCGGGTTTGGCACAGATACGCAGTATTTT	CAWSVGFGTDTQYF
TRBV19	TRBD2	TRBJ2-4	few	TGTGCCAGTAGTATAGCGGCTAGCGGGAGAAACATTCAGTACTTC	CASSIAASGRNIQYF
TRBV7-9	.	TRBJ1-1	few	TGTGCCAGCAGCTTTGATCAGGGAAACACTGAAGCTTTCTTT	CASSFDQGNTEAFF